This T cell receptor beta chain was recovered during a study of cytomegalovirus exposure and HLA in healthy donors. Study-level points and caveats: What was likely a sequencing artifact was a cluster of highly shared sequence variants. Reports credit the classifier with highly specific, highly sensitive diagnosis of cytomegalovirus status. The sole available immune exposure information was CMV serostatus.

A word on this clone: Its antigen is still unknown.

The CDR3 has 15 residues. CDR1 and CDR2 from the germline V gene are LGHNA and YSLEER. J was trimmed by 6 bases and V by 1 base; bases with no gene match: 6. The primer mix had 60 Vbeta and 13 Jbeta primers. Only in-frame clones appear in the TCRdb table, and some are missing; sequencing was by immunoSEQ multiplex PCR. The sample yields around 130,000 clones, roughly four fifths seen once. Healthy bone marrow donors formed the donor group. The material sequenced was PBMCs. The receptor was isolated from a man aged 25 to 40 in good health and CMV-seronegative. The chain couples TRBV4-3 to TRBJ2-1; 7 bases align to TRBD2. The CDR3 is CASSQVWREGNEQFF. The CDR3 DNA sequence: TGCGCCAGCAGCCAAGTGTGGAGGGAGGGCAATGAGCAGTTCTTC.